The 2 T cell receptor beta chains given below trace back to one sample, sequenced in a study of vaccination and CD4 T cells after COVID-19. Regarding treatment: 10-day PBMC culture with coronavirus spike peptide pools or control peptides (ViraFEST assay). CD4+ T cells that had been cultured provided DNA sequenced with the Oncomine TCR Beta short-read assay. TCRdb re-analysed the PCR reads in MiXCR, keeping a single row per CDR3 protein. There are about 20,000 distinct CDR3 sequences in the sample; more than 20% occur only once, and 7.8% lies in the top ten. These receptors have no identified antigens. The sequencing sample was made of cultured CD4+ T cells from blood. Receptor source: a human donor with COVID-19.

This clonotype has a handful of counts. The gene calls are TRBV20-1 and TRBJ1-1; maybe TRBD1 (5 bases). The germline CDR1 and CDR2 sequences are DFQATT and SNEGSKA (reference sequence). CDR3 length: 13 residues. The V gene lost 0 bases and the J gene lost 4 bases, with 9 bases spanning the gap. In DNA, the CDR3 is TGCAGTGCTAGAGATTATCAGGGCACTGAAGCTTTCTTT. Translation gives CSARDYQGTEAFF.

This rearrangement joins TRBV25-1 to TRBJ1-1; TRBD1 is a possible D gene (6 bases). Trimming removed 2 bases from V and 6 bases from J, with 10 bases in between. Germline V CDR1 and CDR2: MGHDK, SYGVNS. The CDR3 has 13 residues. The CDR3 DNA sequence: TGTGCCAGCAGTGAAGGGGGGGGCGCTGAAGCTTTCTTT. Encoded protein: CASSEGGGAEAFF.